This is a list of T cell receptor beta chains from one sample in a study of OX40 agonist ivuxolimab in advanced cancers. Data came from immunoSEQ multiplex PCR; TCRdb stores just in-frame clones and leaves some out. Of approximately 70,000 clones listed, approximately 81% are singletons. The source was CD4+ or CD8+ T cells sorted from blood, collected in a trial of the OX40 agonist ivuxolimab. The source of these receptors is an adult with an advanced solid tumor such as melanoma, head and neck, liver or kidney cancer. Each CDR3 is given with its conserved first and last residue. A D gene is named only where the DNA matches it firmly. Clone size, where shown, is once, few, many, or a class for clones that have expanded.

TRBV28	.	TRBJ1-1	TRBD1	CASSSTGWNTEAFF	TGTGCCAGCAGTTCGACAGGGTGGAACACTGAAGCTTTCTTT
TRBV29-1	.	TRBJ2-2	.	CSVRQGGETGELFF	TGCAGCGTCAGACAGGGCGGGGAGACCGGGGAGCTGTTTTTT
TRBV10-3	.	TRBJ1-6	.	CAISDNSPLHF	TGTGCCATCAGTGACAATTCACCCCTCCACTTT
TRBV10-3	.	TRBJ1-2	.	CAISPLGDYGYTF	TGTGCCATCAGTCCCCTGGGGGACTATGGCTACACCTTC
TRBV7-2	.	TRBJ1-2	.	CASSLLQIITREYGYTF	TGTGCCAGCAGCCTTTTACAAATTATAACCAGGGAATATGGCTACACCTTC
TRBV27	.	TRBJ2-3	TRBD1	CASSSDRGPADTQYF	TGTGCCAGCAGTAGTGACAGGGGGCCGGCAGATACGCAGTATTTT
TRBV7-3	.	TRBJ1-2	.	CASSADPGMGYTF	TGTGCCAGCAGCGCCGACCCCGGAATGGGCTACACCTTC
TRBV5-6	.	TRBJ2-3	TRBD1	CASSTVTGTGPDTQYF	TGTGCCAGCAGCACTGTCACCGGGACAGGGCCAGATACGCAGTATTTT
TRBV10-1	few	TRBJ2-7	.	CASRSTGLNEQYF	TGCGCCAGCAGGTCAACAGGGTTGAACGAGCAGTACTTC
TRBV28	.	TRBJ1-5	TRBD1	CASSLLAGGRVGPQHF	TGTGCCAGCAGTTTACTGGCAGGGGGCAGAGTGGGGCCCCAGCATTTT
TRBV4-3	.	TRBJ2-3	.	CASSQYSADTQYF	TGCGCCAGCAGCCAATATAGCGCAGATACGCAGTATTTT
TRBV18	.	TRBJ1-1	.	CASSPPQGLNTEAFF	TGTGCCAGCTCACCACCGCAGGGGCTGAACACTGAAGCTTTCTTT
TRBV18	once	TRBJ2-7	TRBD2	CASSALSGSDEQYF	TGTGCCAGCTCAGCCCTTAGCGGGAGTGACGAGCAGTACTTC
TRBV27	.	TRBJ2-7	TRBD2	CASSPSGRAGEQYF	TGTGCCAGCAGTCCTAGCGGGAGGGCGGGTGAGCAGTACTTC
TRBV5-6	once	TRBJ1-4	.	CASSSTSGAKNEKLFF	TGTGCCAGCAGCTCCACTTCCGGGGCCAAGAATGAAAAACTGTTTTTT
TRBV25-1	few	TRBJ2-2	TRBD1	CASRGQLNTGELFF	TGTGCCAGTAGGGGACAGTTGAACACCGGGGAGCTGTTTTTT
TRBV27	.	TRBJ2-5	.	CASTSREETQYF	TGTGCCAGCACGTCTAGGGAAGAGACCCAGTACTTC
TRBV7-3	.	TRBJ2-7	.	CASSLGPGSYEQYF	TGTGCCAGCAGCTTGGGACCGGGCTCCTACGAGCAGTACTTC
TRBV4-3	.	TRBJ2-1	.	CASSQDGDSNSYNEQFF	TGCGCCAGCAGCCAAGACGGGGACTCCAACTCCTACAATGAGCAGTTCTTC
TRBV27	once	TRBJ2-5	.	CASSLGGASRETQYF	TGTGCCAGCAGTTTGGGGGGCGCGAGTCGAGAGACCCAGTACTTC
TRBV27	.	TRBJ1-4	.	CASSQVALTNEKLFF	TGTGCCAGCAGTCAAGTAGCTTTGACTAATGAAAAACTGTTTTTT
TRBV23-1	.	TRBJ2-5	TRBD1	CASTTGQGNTETQYF	TGCGCCAGCACCACGGGACAGGGGAATACAGAGACCCAGTACTTC
TRBV29-1	.	TRBJ1-2	.	CSVEDPREAGYTF	TGCAGCGTTGAAGATCCGAGGGAAGCGGGCTACACCTTC
TRBV11-2	once	TRBJ2-2	.	CASSLRGHTPNTGELFF	TGTGCCAGCAGCTTACGCGGACACACCCCGAACACCGGGGAGCTGTTTTTT
TRBV7-2	.	TRBJ2-1	TRBD2	CASSLEGAGGYNEQFF	TGTGCCAGCAGCTTAGAAGGAGCGGGAGGGTACAATGAGCAGTTCTTC
TRBV10-3	.	TRBJ2-7	TRBD1	CAISEYVTGSEQYF	TGTGCCATCAGTGAGTACGTGACAGGGAGCGAGCAGTACTTC
TRBV11-1	.	TRBJ1-2	.	CASSLGGGAGYTF	TGTGCCAGCAGCTTAGGCGGGGGGGCCGGCTACACCTTC
TRBV10-3	.	TRBJ1-1	.	CAISEAGMNTEAFF	TGTGCCATCAGTGAAGCCGGTATGAACACTGAAGCTTTCTTT
TRBV2	.	TRBJ1-5	.	CASRLGTDSNQPQHF	TGTGCCAGCAGGCTCGGGACGGATAGCAATCAGCCCCAGCATTTT
TRBV19	.	TRBJ2-5	TRBD2	CASRLAGETQYF	TGTGCCAGTAGACTAGCGGGAGAGACCCAGTACTTC
TRBV6-6	few	TRBJ1-1	.	CASSYGVGRGNTEAFF	TGTGCCAGCAGTTACGGGGTCGGCAGGGGTAACACTGAAGCTTTCTTT
TRBV5-4	.	TRBJ2-3	TRBD1	CASRFDRDRDTDTQYF	TGTGCCAGCAGGTTTGACCGGGACAGGGACACAGATACGCAGTATTTT